This paragraph reports one T cell receptor (beta chain). What it binds is unknown. The sample comes from a study of cytomegalovirus exposure and HLA in healthy donors. In the PCR, 60 Vbeta and 13 Jbeta primers were used. Only in-frame clones appear in the TCRdb table, and some are missing; sequencing was by immunoSEQ multiplex PCR. Among around 200,000 clones, just over 75% were seen once, and the ten largest hold roughly 3.5%. Whole-study results and caveats: Later analysis demonstrated an association between a missense DCLRE1C variant and TCR beta V- and J-gene trimming.

This CDR3 is 15 amino acids long. The germline CDR1 and CDR2 sequences are MDHEN and SYDVKM. With 7 bases removed from V and 2 bases from J, the gap between germline ends came to 18 bases. The sequence was collected from a woman aged 55 to 70 in good health and CMV-seropositive. Sequenced sample: PBMCs. The gene calls are TRBV28 and TRBJ2-7; tentatively, D is TRBD2 (6 bases). The DNA for the CDR3 is TGTGCCAGCACCTACCTGGGCGGGGACGCCTACGAGCAGTACTTC. Its protein is CASTYLGGDAYEQYF. The full variable domain, with the rest looked up from reference TRBV28 and TRBJ2-7, is DVKVTQSSRYLVKRTGEKVFLECVQDMDHENMFWYRQDPGLGLRLIYFSYDVKMKEKGDIPEGYSVSREKKERFSLILESASTNQTSMYLCASTYLGGDAYEQYFGPGTRLTVT.